This TCR beta chain stems from a study of cytomegalovirus exposure and HLA in healthy donors. PCR involved 60 Vbeta and 13 Jbeta primers. Profiled with immunoSEQ multiplex PCR; TCRdb holds only in-frame clones, not every one. The sample lists about 160,000 clones; approximately 79% were seen once. The CDR3 length is 12 residues. Germline V gene data show CDR1 as SEHNR and CDR2 as FQNEAQ (reference sequence). This clone turned up a few times. The junction departs from germline at one end; a sequencing error may be responsible. The V call is TRBV7-9, the J call TRBJ2-1; 11 bases align to TRBD1. This receptor was taken from a man in his forties in good health and CMV-seropositive. Input material: PBMCs. DNA of the CDR3: TGTGCCAGCAGCGTGTTAGGGACAGGGGGTATCTTC. Residues: CASSVLGTGGIF. Supplemented by reference TRBV7-9 and TRBJ2-1, the full variable domain reads DTGVSQNPRHKITKRGQNVTFRCDPISEHNRLYWYRQTLGQGPEFLTYFQNEAQLEKSRLLSDRFSAERPKGSFSTLEIQRTEQGDSAMYLCASSVLGTGGIFGPGTRLTVL.